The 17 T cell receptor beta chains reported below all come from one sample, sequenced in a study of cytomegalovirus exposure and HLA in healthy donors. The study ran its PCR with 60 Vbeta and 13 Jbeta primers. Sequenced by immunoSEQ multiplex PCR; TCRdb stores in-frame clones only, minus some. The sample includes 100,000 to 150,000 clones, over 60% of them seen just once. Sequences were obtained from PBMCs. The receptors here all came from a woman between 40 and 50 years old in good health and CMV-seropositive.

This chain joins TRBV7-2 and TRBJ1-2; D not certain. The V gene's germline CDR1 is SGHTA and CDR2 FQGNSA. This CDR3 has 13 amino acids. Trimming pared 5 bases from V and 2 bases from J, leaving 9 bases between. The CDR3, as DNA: TGTGCCAGCAGCCCACGACTCAACTATGGCTACACCTTC. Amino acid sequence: CASSPRLNYGYTF.

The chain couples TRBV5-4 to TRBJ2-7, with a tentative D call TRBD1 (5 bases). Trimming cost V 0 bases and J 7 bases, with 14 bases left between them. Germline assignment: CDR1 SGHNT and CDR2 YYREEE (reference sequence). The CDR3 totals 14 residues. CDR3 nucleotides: TGTGCCAGCAGCTTGGAAACCAGGGTGGAGGAGCAGTACTTC. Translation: CASSLETRVEEQYF.

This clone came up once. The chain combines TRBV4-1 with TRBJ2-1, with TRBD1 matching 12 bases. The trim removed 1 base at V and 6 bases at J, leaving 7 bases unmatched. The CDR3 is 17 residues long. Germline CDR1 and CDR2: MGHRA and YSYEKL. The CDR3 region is CASSQVSLGQGANEQFF. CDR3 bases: TGCGCCAGCAGCCAAGTGAGTTTGGGACAGGGGGCCAATGAGCAGTTCTTC.

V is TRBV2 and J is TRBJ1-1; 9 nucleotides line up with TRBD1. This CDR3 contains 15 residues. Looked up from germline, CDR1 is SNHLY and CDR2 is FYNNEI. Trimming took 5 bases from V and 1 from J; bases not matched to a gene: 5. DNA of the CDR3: TGTGCCAGCAGTTCCGAACAGGGGGCGAACACTGAAGCTTTCTTT. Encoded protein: CASSSEQGANTEAFF.

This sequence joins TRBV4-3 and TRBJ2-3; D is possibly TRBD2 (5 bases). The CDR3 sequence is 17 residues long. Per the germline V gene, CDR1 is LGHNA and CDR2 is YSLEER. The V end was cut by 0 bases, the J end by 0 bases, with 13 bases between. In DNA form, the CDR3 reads TGCGCCAGCAGCCAAGAACGGGGATCCTCTAGCACAGATACGCAGTATTTT. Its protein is CASSQERGSSSTDTQYF.

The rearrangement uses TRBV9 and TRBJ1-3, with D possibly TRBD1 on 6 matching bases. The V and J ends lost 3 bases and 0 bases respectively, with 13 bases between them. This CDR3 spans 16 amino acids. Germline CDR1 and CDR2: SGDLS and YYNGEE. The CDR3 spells CASSAGQFYSGNTIYF. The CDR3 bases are TGTGCCAGCAGCGCCGGACAGTTCTACTCTGGAAACACCATATATTTT.

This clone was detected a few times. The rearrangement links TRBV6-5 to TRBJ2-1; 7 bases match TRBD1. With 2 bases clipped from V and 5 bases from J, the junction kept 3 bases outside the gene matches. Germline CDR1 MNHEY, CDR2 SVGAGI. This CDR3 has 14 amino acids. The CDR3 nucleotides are TGTGCCAGCAGTTACAGGGGGCGAGACAATGAGCAGTTCTTC. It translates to CASSYRGRDNEQFF.

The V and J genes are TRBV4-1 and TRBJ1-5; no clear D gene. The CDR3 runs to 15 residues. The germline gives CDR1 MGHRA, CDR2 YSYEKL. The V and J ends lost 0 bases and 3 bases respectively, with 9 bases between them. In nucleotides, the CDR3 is TGCGCCAGCAGCCAAGATCCGGGGAACAATCAGCCCCAGCATTTT. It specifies CASSQDPGNNQPQHF.

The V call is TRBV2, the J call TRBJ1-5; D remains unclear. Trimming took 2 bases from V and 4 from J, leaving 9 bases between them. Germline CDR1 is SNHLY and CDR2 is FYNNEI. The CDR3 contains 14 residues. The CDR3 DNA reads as TGTGCCAGCAGTGAAAGAACAGAGAATCAGCCCCAGCATTTT. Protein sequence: CASSERTENQPQHF.

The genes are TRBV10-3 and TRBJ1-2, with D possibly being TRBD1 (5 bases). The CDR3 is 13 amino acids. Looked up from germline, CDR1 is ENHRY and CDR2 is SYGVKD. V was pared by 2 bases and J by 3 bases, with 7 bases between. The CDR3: CAISEGGDYGYTF. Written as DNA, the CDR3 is TGTGCCATCAGTGAGGGGGGGGACTATGGCTACACCTTC.

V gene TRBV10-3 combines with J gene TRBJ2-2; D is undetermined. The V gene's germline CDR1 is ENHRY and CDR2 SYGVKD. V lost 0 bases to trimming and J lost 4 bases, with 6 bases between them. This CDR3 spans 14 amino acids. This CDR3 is CAISESRSTGELFF. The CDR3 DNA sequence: TGTGCCATCAGTGAGTCGCGATCCACCGGGGAGCTGTTTTTT.

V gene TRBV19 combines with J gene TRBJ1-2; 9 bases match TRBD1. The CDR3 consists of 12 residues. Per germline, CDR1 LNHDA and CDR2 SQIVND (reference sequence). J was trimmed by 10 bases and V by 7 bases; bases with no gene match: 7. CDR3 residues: CASMGQGRNYTF. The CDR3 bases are TGTGCCAGTATGGGACAGGGTCGGAACTACACCTTC.

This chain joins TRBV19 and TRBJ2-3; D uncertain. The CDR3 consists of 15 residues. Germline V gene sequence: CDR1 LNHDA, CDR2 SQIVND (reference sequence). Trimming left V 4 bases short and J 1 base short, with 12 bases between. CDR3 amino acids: CASSSIKRGTDTQYF. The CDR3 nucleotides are TGTGCCAGTAGTAGCATTAAGCGAGGCACAGATACGCAGTATTTT.

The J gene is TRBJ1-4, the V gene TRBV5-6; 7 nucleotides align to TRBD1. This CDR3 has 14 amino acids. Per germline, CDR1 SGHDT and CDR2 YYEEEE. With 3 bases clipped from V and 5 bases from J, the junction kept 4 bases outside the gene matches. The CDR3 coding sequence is TGTGCCAGCAGCTCCGGGACAGTAAATGAAAAACTGTTTTTT. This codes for CASSSGTVNEKLFF.

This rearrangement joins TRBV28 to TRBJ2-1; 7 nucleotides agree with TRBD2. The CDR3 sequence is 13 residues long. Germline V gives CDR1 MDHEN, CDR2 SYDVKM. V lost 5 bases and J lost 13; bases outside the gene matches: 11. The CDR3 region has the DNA TGTGCCAGCAGTGCCCTGGCGGGAGCCATCCAGTTCTTC. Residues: CASSALAGAIQFF. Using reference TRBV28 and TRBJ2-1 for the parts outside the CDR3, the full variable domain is DVKVTQSSRYLVKRTGEKVFLECVQDMDHENMFWYRQDPGLGLRLIYFSYDVKMKEKGDIPEGYSVSREKKERFSLILESASTNQTSMYLCASSALAGAIQFFGPGTRLTVL.

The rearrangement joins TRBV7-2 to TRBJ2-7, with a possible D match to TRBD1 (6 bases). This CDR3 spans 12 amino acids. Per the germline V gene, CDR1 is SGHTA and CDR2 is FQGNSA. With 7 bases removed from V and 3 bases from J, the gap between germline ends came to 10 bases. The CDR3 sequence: CASKDSSYEQYF. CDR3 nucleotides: TGTGCCAGCAAGGACAGTAGCTACGAGCAGTACTTC.

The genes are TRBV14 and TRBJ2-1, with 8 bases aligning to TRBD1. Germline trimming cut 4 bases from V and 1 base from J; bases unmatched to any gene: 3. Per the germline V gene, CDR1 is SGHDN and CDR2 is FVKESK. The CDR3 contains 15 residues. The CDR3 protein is CASSRGQGSYNEQFF. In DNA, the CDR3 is TGTGCCAGCAGCCGAGGACAGGGTTCCTACAATGAGCAGTTCTTC.